The 29 T cell receptor beta chains below come from one sample, sequenced in a study of identical twins. TCRdb ran MiXCR on the 5' RACE reads and lists one entry per CDR3 protein. Here the sample spans about 530,000 distinct CDR3 sequences, roughly 15% being singletons. These sequences were also reported in another study, on yellow fever vaccine responses in identical twins.

The material sequenced was CD4+ T cells sorted from blood. These TCRs come from a woman between 18 and 29 years old in good health.

V is TRBV25-1 and J is TRBJ1-1, with a possible D match to TRBD1 (6 bases). There are 16 residues in the CDR3. Germline CDR1 and CDR2: MGHDK and SYGVNS. V shed 2 bases and J shed 2 bases, with 15 bases lying between them. CDR3 residues: CASSEGWKTGNTEAFF. The CDR3 DNA sequence: TGTGCCAGCAGTGAAGGGTGGAAGACAGGAAACACTGAAGCTTTCTTT.

This clonotype has a handful of counts. The rearrangement joins TRBV7-9 to TRBJ2-7, with D uncertain. CDR1 and CDR2 from the germline V gene are SEHNR and FQNEAQ (reference sequence). V lost 0 bases and J 6 bases, leaving 15 bases between the germline ends. The CDR3 sequence is 15 residues long. The CDR3 region has the DNA TGTGCCAGCAGCTTAGCGCAGAGCACCTACGGCGAGCAGTACGTC. Translating gives CASSLAQSTYGEQYV.

Note on this clonotype: This may come from a read error, since a much larger clone is one base off. The chain uses TRBV5-1 and TRBJ2-3; 9 bases agree with TRBD2. V was clipped by 4 bases and J by 2 bases; unmatched bases: 5. This CDR3 has 15 amino acids. Germline V lookup: CDR1 SGHRS, CDR2 YFSETQ. CDR3 region: CASSVAGVSTDTQYF. CDR3 sequence (DNA): TGCGCCAGCAGCGTAGCGGGGGTTTCCACAGATACGCAGTATTTT.

J is TRBJ2-7 and V is TRBV27; TRBD1 might be the D (6 bases). V shed 5 bases and J shed 1 base, with 18 bases lying between them. The CDR3 runs to 16 residues. Germline V gives CDR1 MNHEY, CDR2 SMNVEV (reference sequence). CDR3 sequence: CASSPPTGGPSYEQYV. The CDR3 DNA reads TGTGCCAGCAGTCCCCCGACAGGCGGCCCATCCTACGAGCAGTACGTC.

This chain links TRBV29-1 with TRBJ2-1; 7 bases fit TRBD1. This CDR3 contains 14 residues. Per germline, CDR1 SQVTM and CDR2 ANQGSEA. V gave up 6 bases and J gave up 6 bases; unmatched junction bases: 11. The CDR3 protein is CSVVDRLEINEQFF. As DNA, the CDR3 is TGCAGCGTCGTGGACAGGTTGGAGATCAATGAGCAGTTCTTC.

This clonotype has just a few counts. This sequence joins TRBV20-1 and TRBJ2-1; tentatively, D is TRBD2 (6 bases). The CDR3 loop spans 14 amino acids. Trimming removed 1 base at V and 8 bases at J, with 15 bases between. Per the germline V gene, CDR1 is DFQATT and CDR2 is SNEGSKA (reference sequence). DNA for the CDR3: TGCAGTGCTAGAGGTAGCGGATCAATGGATGAGCAGTTCTTC. This gives the protein CSARGSGSMDEQFF.

V usage is TRBV5-1 and J usage is TRBJ2-5, with D maybe TRBD2 (6 bases). This CDR3 has 15 amino acids. The germline V gene has CDR1 SGHRS and CDR2 YFSETQ. V lost 4 bases to trimming and J lost 2 bases, with 15 bases between them. CDR3 DNA sequence: TGCGCCAGCAGCCCTCTGTATGGGGGGCAAGAGACCCAGTACTTC. It yields the protein CASSPLYGGQETQYF.

The V gene is TRBV6-1, the J gene TRBJ1-2, with 9 positions matching TRBD1. V trimming: 5 bases; J trimming: 2 bases; junction bases outside the gene matches: 6. CDR1 is MNHNS, CDR2 SASEGT, per germline. This CDR3 comprises 15 residues. CDR3 coding DNA: TGTGCCAGCAGTCAACAGGGGGCGGTCAACTATGGCTACACCTTC. It translates to CASSQQGAVNYGYTF.

This chain connects TRBV10-3 to TRBJ2-1; TRBD1 matches at 11 bases. Unmatched junction bases numbered 8, after V lost 6 bases and J lost 7 bases. The germline V gene has CDR1 ENHRY and CDR2 SYGVKD. There are 15 residues in the CDR3. The CDR3 DNA is TGTGCCATCAGAGTTACCGGGACAGGGGGGAATGAGCAGTTCTTC. It yields the protein CAIRVTGTGGNEQFF.

In its sample, this clonotype was seen a few times. The genes are TRBV12-3 or TRBV12-4 and TRBJ1-6; a weak D match, TRBD1 (5 bases). This CDR3 contains 16 residues. V was trimmed by 1 base and J by 5 bases, leaving 12 bases between them. As DNA, the CDR3 is TGTGCCAGCAGTTTAGGCAGGGCGAGAAATAATTCACCCCTCCACTTT. Residues: CASSLGRARNNSPLHF.

V gene TRBV5-1 combines with J gene TRBJ2-7, with D unclear. Trimming took 0 bases from V and 5 from J, leaving 3 bases between them. The germline gives CDR1 SGHRS, CDR2 YFSETQ. This CDR3 has 11 residues. The CDR3 is CASSLAHEQYF. The CDR3 nucleotides are TGCGCCAGCAGCTTGGCGCACGAGCAGTACTTC.

This clonotype was found many times. CDR3 coding DNA: TGTGCCAGCAGTTTAGGGCCGCTCCGGGACAGGGCCTTGACGCGAGCCGGGGAGCTGTTTTTT. Protein: CASSLGPLRDRALTRAGELFF. The rearrangement links TRBV12-3 or TRBV12-4 to TRBJ2-2, with 9 bases lining up with TRBD1. This CDR3 contains 21 residues. V lost 1 base to trimming and J lost 6 bases; unmatched junction nucleotides: 21.

This clonotype was detected only a few times. The rearrangement joins TRBV6-2 or TRBV6-3 to TRBJ2-7; D possibly corresponds to TRBD1 (6 bases). CDR1 and CDR2 from the germline V gene are MNHEY and SVGEGT. V dropped 6 bases and J dropped 3 bases, with 18 bases sitting between them. This CDR3 comprises 15 residues. The CDR3 DNA reads as TGTGCCAGCAGCTCCAACAGGGTCCCTGACTACGAGCAGTACTTC. Translating gives CASSSNRVPDYEQYF.

This clonotype was counted a few times. J is TRBJ2-4 and V is TRBV27, with TRBD1 matching over 7 bases. This CDR3 has 12 residues. V lost 6 bases to trimming and J lost 6 bases; unmatched junction nucleotides: 2. The germline gives CDR1 MNHEY, CDR2 SMNVEV (reference sequence). The CDR3 sequence: CASRNRGNIQYF. The CDR3 region has the DNA TGTGCCAGCAGAAACAGGGGAAACATTCAGTACTTC.

The chain uses TRBV20-1 and TRBJ2-3, with 8 positions matching TRBD2. This CDR3 is 14 amino acids long. The germline gives CDR1 DFQATT, CDR2 SNEGSKA (reference sequence). Unmatched junction bases numbered 9, after V lost 6 bases and J lost 4 bases. The CDR3 DNA reads TGCAGTGCCAGTGTCCGGGGGGGTCCAGATACGCAGTATTTT. Its translation is CSASVRGGPDTQYF.

CDR3 sequence (DNA): TGTGCCAGCAGTACCCAGGGGAATGGTGGGAACACTGAAGCTTTCTTT. Protein product: CASSTQGNGGNTEAFF. The chain joins TRBV6-1 to TRBJ1-1, with TRBD1 as a possible D gene (6 bases). Germline values: CDR1 MNHNS, CDR2 SASEGT. The CDR3 is 16 amino acids. V was clipped by 5 bases and J by 1 base, with 17 bases between them.

In this sample, this clonotype turned up a few times. The chain is built from TRBV3-1 and TRBJ2-4; 7 nucleotides align to TRBD1. The CDR3 has 16 amino acids. Trimming cost V 4 bases and J 8 bases; bases outside gene matches: 14. Germline-derived CDR1 and CDR2 are LGHDT and YNNKEL (reference sequence). The CDR3 bases are TGTGCCAGCAGCCCTTTTCGGACAGGCCCCGGGGACATTCAGTACTTC. Protein sequence: CASSPFRTGPGDIQYF.

This chain links TRBV2 with TRBJ2-2; D not resolved. Trimming pared 1 base from V and 6 bases from J, leaving 6 bases between. Per germline, CDR1 SNHLY and CDR2 FYNNEI. The CDR3 has 13 amino acids. CDR3 protein: CASSEVLAGELFF. The CDR3 DNA sequence: TGTGCCAGCAGTGAAGTTTTGGCCGGGGAGCTGTTTTTT.

This clonotype was detected only a few times. This chain uses TRBV20-1 with TRBJ2-7; TRBD1 might be the D (6 bases). The CDR3 sequence is 16 residues long. With 0 bases removed from V and 5 bases from J, the gap between germline ends came to 20 bases. CDR1 is DFQATT and CDR2 is SNEGSKA in the germline V gene (reference sequence). CDR3 sequence (DNA): TGCAGTGCTAGAGATACGGGGACAAGGGGACCCCACGAGCAGTACTTC. Amino acid sequence: CSARDTGTRGPHEQYF.

The rearrangement joins TRBV20-1 to TRBJ2-7; D gene uncertain. This CDR3 has 13 amino acids. V was clipped by 4 bases and J by 2 bases, with 12 bases between them. From germline, CDR1 is DFQATT and CDR2 SNEGSKA (reference sequence). The CDR3 loop is CSANRPAAYEQYV. The CDR3 DNA reads TGCAGTGCTAATCGTCCGGCCGCCTACGAGCAGTACGTC.

This clonotype was seen a few times. The V call is TRBV7-9, the J call TRBJ1-1; possible D gene TRBD1, 6 bases. V lost 5 bases to trimming and J lost 5 bases, with 24 bases between them. The V gene's germline CDR1 is SEHNR and CDR2 FQNEAQ (reference sequence). The CDR3 runs 17 residues. This CDR3 is CASSVRDNENFGTEAFF. The CDR3, as DNA: TGTGCCAGCAGCGTTCGGGACAACGAAAATTTTGGGACTGAAGCTTTCTTT.

This clonotype was observed a few times. The chain has TRBV7-9 and TRBJ1-4, with 7 bases that match TRBD1. V shed 4 bases and J 8 bases; nucleotides not matched to a gene: 7. CDR3 length equals 14 residues. CDR1 and CDR2 from the germline V gene are SEHNR and FQNEAQ (reference sequence). The CDR3 coding sequence is TGTGCCAGCAGCTGGACAGGAATGACGGAAAAACTGTTTTTT. Translated, it gives CASSWTGMTEKLFF.

The gene calls are TRBV2 and TRBJ2-4; D is uncertain. CDR3 size: 15 residues. Between the trimmed V and J ends, which lost 3 bases and 0 bases, there was a span of 9 bases. Per the germline V gene, CDR1 is SNHLY and CDR2 is FYNNEI. This CDR3 reads CASSDGWVAKNIQYF. As DNA, the CDR3 is TGTGCCAGCAGTGATGGCTGGGTAGCCAAAAACATTCAGTACTTC.

This clonotype was counted between two and nine times. The chain has TRBV15 and TRBJ2-1; 10 nucleotides agree with TRBD2. There are 17 residues in the CDR3. The V segment lost 0 bases and the J segment 6 bases; nucleotides outside the gene matches: 8. The germline CDR1 and CDR2 sequences are LNHNV and YYDKDF (reference sequence). The DNA of the CDR3 is TGTGCCACCAGCAGAGATCCTAGCGGGAGAATTGGCAATGAGCAGTTCTTC. This gives the protein CATSRDPSGRIGNEQFF.

This clonotype occurred a few times. V is TRBV27 and J is TRBJ2-7; possible D gene TRBD1, 5 bases. Trimming cost V 5 bases and J 1 base, with 15 bases left between them. The CDR3 has 15 amino acids. From germline, CDR1 is MNHEY and CDR2 SMNVEV (reference sequence). The CDR3 DNA reads as TGTGCCAGCAGTAAGGGGCCCACCCCTTCCTACGAGCAGTACGTC. This translates into CASSKGPTPSYEQYV.

There are a few counts of this clonotype. The chain recombines TRBV11-1 with TRBJ2-7; D ambiguous. Germline-derived CDR1 and CDR2 are SGHAT and FQDESV (reference sequence). V lost 5 bases, J lost 3 bases, and 26 bases lay in between. This CDR3 region has 18 residues. CDR3 coding DNA: TGTGCCAGCAGCCCCACCCCGGGTGGGGTTTCGACCGGCTACGAGCAGTACTTC. This codes for CASSPTPGGVSTGYEQYF.

This clonotype was counted many times. The chain recombines TRBV5-1 with TRBJ2-2, with 7 nucleotides matching TRBD2. Germline CDR1 is SGHRS and CDR2 is YFSETQ. The trim removed 2 bases at V and 0 bases at J, leaving 1 base unmatched. This CDR3 has 15 residues. The CDR3 here is CASSLLASNTGELFF. DNA of the CDR3: TGCGCCAGCAGCTTACTAGCGTCGAACACCGGGGAGCTGTTTTTT.

The genes are TRBV5-1 and TRBJ1-4, with D maybe TRBD1 (6 bases). This CDR3 comprises 16 residues. Trimming removed 0 bases at V and 2 bases at J, with 11 bases between. The germline V gene encodes CDR1 SGHRS and CDR2 YFSETQ. Written as DNA, the CDR3 is TGCGCCAGCAGCTTGGTTGTGGGGGCCACTAATGAAAAACTGTTTTTT. Its translation is CASSLVVGATNEKLFF.

There are many counts of this clonotype. The rearrangement joins TRBV5-5 to TRBJ2-3, with unresolved D. The CDR3 loop spans 15 amino acids. Germline CDR1 and CDR2: SGHKS and YYEKEE (reference sequence). Trimming shortened V by 0 bases and J by 2 bases, and 10 bases separated the two germline ends. CDR3 amino acids: CASSLALGATDTQYF. Written as DNA, the CDR3 is TGTGCCAGCAGCTTGGCCCTCGGAGCCACAGATACGCAGTATTTT.